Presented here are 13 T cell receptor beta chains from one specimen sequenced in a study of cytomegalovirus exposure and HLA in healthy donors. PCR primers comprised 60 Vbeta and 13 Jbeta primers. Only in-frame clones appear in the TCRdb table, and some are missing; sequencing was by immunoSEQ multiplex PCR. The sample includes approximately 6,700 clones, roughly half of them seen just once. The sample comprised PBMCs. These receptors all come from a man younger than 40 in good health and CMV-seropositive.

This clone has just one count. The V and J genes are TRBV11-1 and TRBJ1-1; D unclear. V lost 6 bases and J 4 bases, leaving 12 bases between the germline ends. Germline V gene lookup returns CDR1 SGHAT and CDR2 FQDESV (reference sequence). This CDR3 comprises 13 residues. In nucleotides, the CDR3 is TGTGCCAGCAGGTCTAAGGAGGGCACTGAAGCTTTCTTT. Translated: CASRSKEGTEAFF.

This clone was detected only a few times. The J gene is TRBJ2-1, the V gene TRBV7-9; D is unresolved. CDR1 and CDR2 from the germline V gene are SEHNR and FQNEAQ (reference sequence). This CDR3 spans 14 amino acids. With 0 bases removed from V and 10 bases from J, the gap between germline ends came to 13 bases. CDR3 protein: CASSLAKTIVEQFF. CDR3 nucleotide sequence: TGTGCCAGCAGCTTAGCAAAAACTATAGTAGAGCAGTTCTTC.

The CDR3 is CASSDQNRGTEAFF. The CDR3, as DNA: TGTGCCAGCAGTGACCAAAACAGGGGCACTGAAGCTTTCTTT. The V gene is TRBV6-4, the J gene TRBJ1-1; TRBD1 agrees at 7 bases. The junction had 4 bases not matched to a gene; V was cut back by 2 bases and J by 4 bases. The CDR3 is 14 amino acids. Germline lookup yields CDR1 MRHNA and CDR2 SNTAGT.

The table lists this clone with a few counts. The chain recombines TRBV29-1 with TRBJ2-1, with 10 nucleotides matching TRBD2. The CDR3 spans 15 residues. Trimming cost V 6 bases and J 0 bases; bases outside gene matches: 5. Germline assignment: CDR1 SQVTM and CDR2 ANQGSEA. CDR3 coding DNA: TGCAGCGTCCGCCTAGCGGGGGTCTCCTACAATGAGCAGTTCTTC. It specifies CSVRLAGVSYNEQFF.

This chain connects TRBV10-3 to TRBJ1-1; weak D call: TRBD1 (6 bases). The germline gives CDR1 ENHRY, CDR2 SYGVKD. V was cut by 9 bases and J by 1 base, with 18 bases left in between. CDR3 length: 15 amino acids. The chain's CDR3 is CAISSLQGKNTEAFF. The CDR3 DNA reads TGTGCCATTTCTTCATTACAGGGAAAGAACACTGAAGCTTTCTTT.

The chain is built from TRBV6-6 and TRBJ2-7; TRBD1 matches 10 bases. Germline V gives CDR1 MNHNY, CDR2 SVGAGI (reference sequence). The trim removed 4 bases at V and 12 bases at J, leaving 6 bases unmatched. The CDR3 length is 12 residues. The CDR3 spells CASSSDRGRAYF. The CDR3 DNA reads TGTGCCAGCAGTTCAGACAGGGGGCGTGCGTACTTC.

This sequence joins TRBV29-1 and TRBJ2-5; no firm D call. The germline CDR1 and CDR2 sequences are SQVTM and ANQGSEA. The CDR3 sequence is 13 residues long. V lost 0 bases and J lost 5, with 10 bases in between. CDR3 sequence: CSVEESLRETQYF. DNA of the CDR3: TGCAGCGTTGAAGAATCCCTGAGGGAGACCCAGTACTTC. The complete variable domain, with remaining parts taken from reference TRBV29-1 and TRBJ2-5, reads SAVISQKPSRDICQRGTSLTIQCQVDSQVTMMFWYRQQPGQSLTLIATANQGSEATYESGFVIDKFPISRPNLTFSTLTVSNMSPEDSSIYLCSVEESLRETQYFGPGTRLLVL.

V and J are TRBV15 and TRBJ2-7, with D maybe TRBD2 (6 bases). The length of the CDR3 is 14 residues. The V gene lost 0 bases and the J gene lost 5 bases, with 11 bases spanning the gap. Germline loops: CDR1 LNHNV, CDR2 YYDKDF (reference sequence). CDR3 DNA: TGTGCCACCAGCAGAGATCCTCGGGGGAACGAGCAGTACTTC. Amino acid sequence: CATSRDPRGNEQYF.

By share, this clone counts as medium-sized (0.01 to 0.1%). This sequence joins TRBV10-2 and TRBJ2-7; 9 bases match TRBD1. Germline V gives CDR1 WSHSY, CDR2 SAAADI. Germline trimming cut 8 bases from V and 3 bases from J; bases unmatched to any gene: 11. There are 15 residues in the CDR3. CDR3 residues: CASYGKGQGDYEQYF. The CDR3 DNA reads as TGCGCCAGCTACGGCAAGGGACAGGGAGACTACGAGCAGTACTTC.

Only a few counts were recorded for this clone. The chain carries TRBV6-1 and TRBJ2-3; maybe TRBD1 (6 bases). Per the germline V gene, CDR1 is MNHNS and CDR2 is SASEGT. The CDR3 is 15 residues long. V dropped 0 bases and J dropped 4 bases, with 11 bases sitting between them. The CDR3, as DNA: TGTGCCAGCAGTGAAGCGGAGAGGGGGTCAGATACGCAGTATTTT. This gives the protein CASSEAERGSDTQYF.

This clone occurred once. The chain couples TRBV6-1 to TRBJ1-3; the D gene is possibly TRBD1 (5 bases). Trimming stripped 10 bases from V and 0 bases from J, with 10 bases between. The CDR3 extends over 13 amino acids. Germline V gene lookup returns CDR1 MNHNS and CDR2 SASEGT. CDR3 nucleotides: TGTGCCACCGGGCAGGGCTCTGGAAACACCATATATTTT. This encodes CATGQGSGNTIYF.

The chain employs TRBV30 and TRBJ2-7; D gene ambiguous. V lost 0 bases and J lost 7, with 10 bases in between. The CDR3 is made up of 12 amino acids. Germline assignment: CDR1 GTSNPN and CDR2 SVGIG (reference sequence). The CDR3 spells CAWSVNSREQYF. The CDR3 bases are TGTGCCTGGAGTGTAAATAGTCGGGAGCAGTACTTC. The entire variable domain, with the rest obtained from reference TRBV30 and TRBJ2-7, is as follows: SQTIHQWPATLVQPVGSPLSLECTVEGTSNPNLYWYRQAAGRGLQLLFYSVGIGQISSEVPQNLSASRPQDRQFILSSKKLLLSDSGFYLCAWSVNSREQYFGPGTRLTVT.

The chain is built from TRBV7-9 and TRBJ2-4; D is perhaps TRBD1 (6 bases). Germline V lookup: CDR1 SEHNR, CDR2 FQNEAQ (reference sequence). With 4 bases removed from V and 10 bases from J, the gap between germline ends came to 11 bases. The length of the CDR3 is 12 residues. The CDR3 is CASSSNREIQYF. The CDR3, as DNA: TGTGCCAGCAGCTCCAACAGGGAGATTCAGTACTTC.